This T cell receptor beta chain was observed in a study of shared clonotypes between healthy human individuals. There are 15 residues in the CDR3. Germline V gene lookup returns CDR1 SGHRS and CDR2 YFSETQ. V dropped 4 bases and J dropped 5 bases, with 16 bases sitting between them. Assay used: immunoSEQ multiplex PCR; TCRdb lists only in-frame clones, some missing. The sample carries roughly 450,000 clones, about four fifths recorded once. Sequencing was done on a sample of PBMCs. The sequence was obtained from a woman aged 40 to 49 in good health. Some clones in this sample may be carry-over from other donors' samples. The chain carries TRBV5-1 and TRBJ2-1; maybe TRBD2 (6 bases). Here the CDR3 DNA reads TGCGCCAGCAGCCGAGTTAGCGGCAGCAACAATGAGCAGTTCTTC. Translating it yields CASSRVSGSNNEQFF. The whole variable domain, remainder taken from reference TRBV5-1 and TRBJ2-1, is KAGVTQTPRYLIKTRGQQVTLSCSPISGHRSVSWYQQTPGQGLQFLFEYFSETQRNKGNFPGRFSGRQFSNSRSEMNVSTLELGDSALYLCASSRVSGSNNEQFFGPGTRLTVL.